This TCR beta chain was sequenced in a study of T cells in Graves' hyperthyroidism and ophthalmopathy (dated by TCRdb to the late 2010s). Study-level background: Peripheral blood was collected at initial diagnosis, before any treatment. A discovery cohort of about 95 patients, about 40 with Graves' ophthalmopathy and 55 to 60 with stable Graves' hyperthyroidism, was used to find distinguishing TCR V-J signatures. Prospective prediction of ophthalmopathy was tested in an independent validation cohort of 18 to 20 hyperthyroidism patients and roughly 16 patients who later progressed to ophthalmopathy. The 100 or so discovery patients were randomly split 7:3 into training and test sets. The study also compared thyroid tissue and blood T-cell repertoires from five or six Graves' hyperthyroidism patients. After sampling, hyperthyroidism patients received methimazole starting at 30 mg daily, and ophthalmopathy patients received high-dose intravenous methylprednisolone. The paper reports TCR Vbeta CDR3 sequencing of approximately 130 peripheral blood samples: around 45 ophthalmopathy, roughly 80 hyperthyroidism and around 17 progressor patients.

Study-wide conclusions, independent of this receptor: In cross-validation, a model built on a 13 V-J signature told ophthalmopathy apart from stable hyperthyroidism with less than 90% sensitivity and around 83% specificity, and in testing the same model reached 80%/75%. Most expanded thyroid clonotypes (frequency above 0.001) were also detected in blood, a finding suggesting that blood repertoires may reflect thyroid immune responses. Sample size was not statistically predetermined, and investigators were not blinded to group allocation. During validation, the model predicted progression to ophthalmopathy a median of around six months ahead of onset, with around 65% sensitivity and less than 85% specificity.

Amplification of TCR beta CDR3 regions was carried out from RNA transcripts. The first round of RT-PCR for the TCR CDR3 was performed with the HTBI primer set and the Qiagen OneStep RT-PCR kit. Libraries were constructed in a second round of multiplex PCR, after which size selection and purification were performed. Libraries were sequenced paired-end with 100 bp reads on an Illumina HiSeq2000. In the original analysis: SOAPnuke was used to process the raw data, with reads discarded if the reads contained adapters or uncalled bases, had a mean Phred below 15, or lacked an exact constant-primer or identifier match. High-quality paired reads were merged using COPE v1.2.5, and each unique nucleotide sequence was defined as a clonotype. Clonotypes were aligned to IMGT TRBV, TRBD and TRBJ reference segments using MiTCR v1.1. Analysis was restricted to V-J combinations with a frequency above 0.0001, which covered 99% to 99.2% of repertoires. A TCS score was defined as the ratio between F50 (clonal expansion) and ExV (chaos), using BLOSUM62-based TCRdist between CDR3 peptides within each V-J. Welch's t-statistics and random forest reduced fewer than 600 V-J features to under 15, which were used in a naive Bayes classifier (R e1071). The public reads were reanalyzed by TCRdb: fastp trimming at Q25, MiXCR alignment, in-frame beta chains only. Each CDR3 protein gets just one entry, which takes the most common genes and DNA from the rows behind it. TCRdb's processing, not the authors', yielded these V and J calls. For this sample the table gives approximately 700,000 distinct CDR3 sequences, of which about 16% were detected only once. About 8.4% of the sample comes from the top ten.

This clonotype came up many times. Its target antigen remains unknown. No base quality information exists; no much larger clone differs at one position. Relative to germline, V is missing 6 bases and J is missing 4 bases, with 8 bases of the junction outside any gene match. The CDR3 contains 14 residues, cysteine and phenylalanine counted. Only the CDR3 region is kept as DNA, spanning 42 bases read in frame from base 1. Based on the germline V gene (reference sequence), the CDR1 and CDR2 sequences are DFQATT and SNEGSKA. Stable Graves' hyperthyroidism was defined as no progression to ophthalmopathy during 18 months of follow-up. Hyperthyroidism patients were newly diagnosed, with disease duration under 2 months, and aged 18 to 65 years. Exclusion was applied to patients with uncontrolled infections, other autoimmune diseases, pregnancy or lactation. Clinical symptoms, serum thyroxine and TRAb, thyroid ultrasound, and orbital computed tomography formed the basis for the diagnoses. Ficoll-Paque density gradient centrifugation was used to isolate PBMCs from approximately 10 ml of fresh peripheral blood. Trizol reagent was used to extract total RNA, and RNA quality was then checked on an Agilent 2100 Bioanalyzer.

In this chain, TRBV20-1 is recombined with TRBJ2-1; the central 8 bases match TRBD2. The TCR was taken from a man between 18 and 29 years old with Graves' hyperthyroidism. Material for sequencing was blood. The DNA reads TGCAGTGCGCGAGCGGGAGTGGGGTACAATGAGCAGTTCTTC. This codes for CSARAGVGYNEQFF.